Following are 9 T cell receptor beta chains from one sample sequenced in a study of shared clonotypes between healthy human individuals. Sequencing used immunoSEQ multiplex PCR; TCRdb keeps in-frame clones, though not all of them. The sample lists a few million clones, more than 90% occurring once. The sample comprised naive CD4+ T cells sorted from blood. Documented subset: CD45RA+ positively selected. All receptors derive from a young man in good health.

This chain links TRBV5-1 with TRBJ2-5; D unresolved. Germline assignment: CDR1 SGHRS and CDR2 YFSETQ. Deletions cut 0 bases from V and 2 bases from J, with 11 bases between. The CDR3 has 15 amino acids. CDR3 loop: CASSLGGPKQETQYF. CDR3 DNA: TGCGCCAGCAGCTTGGGTGGACCTAAGCAAGAGACCCAGTACTTC.

As DNA, the CDR3 is TGTGCCAGCAGTTACACCGACAGCAGAAATGAAAAACTGTTTTTT. It specifies CASSYTDSRNEKLFF. V is TRBV6-6 and J is TRBJ1-4, with D possibly being TRBD1 (5 bases). The CDR3 spans 15 residues. V lost 2 bases, J lost 5 bases, and 12 bases lay in between. The germline V gene has CDR1 MNHNY and CDR2 SVGAGI (reference sequence).

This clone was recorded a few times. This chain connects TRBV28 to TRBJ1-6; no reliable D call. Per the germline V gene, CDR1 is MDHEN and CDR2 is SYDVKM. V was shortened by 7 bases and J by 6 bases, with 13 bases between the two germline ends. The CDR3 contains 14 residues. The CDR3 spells CASTQDGSNSPLHF. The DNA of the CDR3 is TGTGCCAGCACCCAGGACGGATCTAATTCACCCCTCCACTTT. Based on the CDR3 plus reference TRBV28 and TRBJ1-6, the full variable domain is DVKVTQSSRYLVKRTGEKVFLECVQDMDHENMFWYRQDPGLGLRLIYFSYDVKMKEKGDIPEGYSVSREKKERFSLILESASTNQTSMYLCASTQDGSNSPLHFGNGTRLTVT.

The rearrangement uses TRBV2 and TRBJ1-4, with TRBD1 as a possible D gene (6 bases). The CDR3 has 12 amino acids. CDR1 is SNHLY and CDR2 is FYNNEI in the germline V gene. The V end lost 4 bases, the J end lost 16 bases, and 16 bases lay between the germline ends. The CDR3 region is CASSGGQMDPFF. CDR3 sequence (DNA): TGTGCCAGCAGTGGGGGGCAGATGGATCCGTTTTTT.

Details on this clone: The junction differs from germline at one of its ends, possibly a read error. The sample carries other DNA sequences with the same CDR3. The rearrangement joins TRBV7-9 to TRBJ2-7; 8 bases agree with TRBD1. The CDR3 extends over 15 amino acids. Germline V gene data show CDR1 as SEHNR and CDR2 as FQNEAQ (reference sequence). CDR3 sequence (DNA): TGTGCCAGTAGCTTAGCAAGCAGGGGGCTCGACGAGCAGTACTTC. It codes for CASSLASRGLDEQYF. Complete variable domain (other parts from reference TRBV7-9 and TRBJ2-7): DTGVSQNPRHKITKRGQNVTFRCDPISEHNRLYWYRQTLGQGPEFLTYFQNEAQLEKSRLLSDRFSAERPKGSFSTLEIQRTEQGDSAMYLCASSLASRGLDEQYFGPGTRLTVT.

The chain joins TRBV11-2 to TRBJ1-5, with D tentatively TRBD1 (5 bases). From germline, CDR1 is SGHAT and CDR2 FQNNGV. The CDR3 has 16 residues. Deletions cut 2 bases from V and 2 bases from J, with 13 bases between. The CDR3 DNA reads TGTGCCAGCAGCTTAAATGCGGGGCAGGGCAATCAGCCCCAGCATTTT. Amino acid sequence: CASSLNAGQGNQPQHF.

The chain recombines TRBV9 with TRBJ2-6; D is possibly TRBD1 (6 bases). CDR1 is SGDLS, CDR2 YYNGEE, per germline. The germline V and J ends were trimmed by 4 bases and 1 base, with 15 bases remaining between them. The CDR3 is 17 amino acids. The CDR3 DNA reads TGTGCCAGCAGCAAGGACCCCACAGGGTCTGGGGCCAACGTCCTGACTTTC. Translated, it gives CASSKDPTGSGANVLTF.

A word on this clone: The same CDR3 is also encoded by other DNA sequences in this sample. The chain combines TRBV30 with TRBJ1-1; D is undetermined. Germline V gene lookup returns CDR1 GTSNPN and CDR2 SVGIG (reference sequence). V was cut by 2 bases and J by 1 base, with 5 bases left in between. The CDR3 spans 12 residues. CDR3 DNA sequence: TGTGCCTGGAGTAAGGGGAACACTGAAGCTTTCTTT. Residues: CAWSKGNTEAFF. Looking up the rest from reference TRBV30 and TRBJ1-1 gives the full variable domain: SQTIHQWPATLVQPVGSPLSLECTVEGTSNPNLYWYRQAAGRGLQLLFYSVGIGQISSEVPQNLSASRPQDRQFILSSKKLLLSDSGFYLCAWSKGNTEAFFGQGTRLTVV.

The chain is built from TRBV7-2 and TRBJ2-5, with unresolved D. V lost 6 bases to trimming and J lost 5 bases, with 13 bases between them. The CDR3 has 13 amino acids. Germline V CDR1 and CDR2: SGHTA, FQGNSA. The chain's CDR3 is CASSFAAGETQYF. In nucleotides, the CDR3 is TGTGCCAGCAGTTTTGCCGCCGGGGAGACCCAGTACTTC.